This T cell receptor beta chain came from a study of blood T cells in healthy people across ages. With a J-beta primer mix and a sample-barcoded 5' primer, a second PCR ran about 7 to 12 cycles. Using its own MiXCR run on the 5' RACE reads, TCRdb lists one record per CDR3 protein. Of about 1.1 million distinct CDR3 sequences listed, roughly two fifths are singletons. V was cut by 0 bases and J by 0 bases, with 15 bases left in between. Germline CDR1 reads LGHNA; CDR2 reads YSLEER. The CDR3 has 19 amino acids. Points on this clonotype: Its target is not known.

The study's findings and limits: Higher diversity and more naive CD4+ cells were features of long-lived donors, compared to aged donors.

Material for sequencing was blood. The V call is TRBV4-3, the J call TRBJ1-6; D is undetermined. The source of this sequence is a man younger than 35 in good health. CDR3 DNA sequence: TGCGCCAGCAGCCAAGATTATACACAGCCAAGCTCCTATAATTCACCCCTCCACTTT. Residues: CASSQDYTQPSSYNSPLHF.